The present T cell receptor beta chain was sequenced within a study of blood T cell repertoires in COVID-19. Study information: Sites in the United States, Italy and Spain provided acute and convalescent COVID-19 samples. PBMCs, B-cell-depleted T cells, or T cells provided the cDNA or gDNA that made up the material.

Source study methods: Reference gene primer amplification in the assay estimated nucleated cell counts. Measured with immunoSEQ multiplex PCR; TCRdb has only the in-frame clones, and not every one. V and J calls and clone size are given by that table; D and trimming were obtained from the DNA. The sample consists of fewer than 400,000 clones, about 87% of them appearing once. CDR3 size: 15 residues. In germline, CDR1 is SNHLY, CDR2 FYNNEI. After removal of 11 bases from V and 5 bases from J, the junction contained 15 bases not matched to a gene. The specimen sequenced was peripheral blood. The rearrangement uses TRBV2 and TRBJ1-1; 9 positions match TRBD1. This TCR derives from a human donor in a cohort sampled during active COVID-19. CDR3 nucleotide sequence: TGTGCCTCCCAAAGCCGGGACAGGGTGCGGACTGAAGCTTTCTTT. Its translation is CASQSRDRVRTEAFF.